Following are 13 T cell receptor beta chains from one sample sequenced in a study of cytomegalovirus exposure and HLA in healthy donors. PCR amplification relied on 60 Vbeta primers (plus 13 Jbeta primers). Sequenced by immunoSEQ multiplex PCR; TCRdb stores in-frame clones only, minus some. The table includes 90,000 to 110,000 clones, about 86% detected once. Sequenced input: PBMCs. These receptor sequences come from a woman younger than 45 in good health and CMV-seronegative.

The chain is built from TRBV6-6 and TRBJ1-5, with 9 bases that match TRBD1. Germline loops: CDR1 MNHNY, CDR2 SVGAGI (reference sequence). Trimming took 6 bases from V and 5 from J; bases not matched to a gene: 11. There are 16 residues in the CDR3. CDR3 protein: CASSDPGQGSHQPQHF. The CDR3 coding sequence is TGTGCCAGCAGCGACCCGGGACAGGGTTCTCATCAGCCCCAGCATTTT.

On this clone itself: Other DNA sequences from this sample encode an identical CDR3 as well. V is TRBV11-2 and J is TRBJ1-2; a weak D match, TRBD1 (5 bases). The germline gives CDR1 SGHAT, CDR2 FQNNGV. CDR3 length: 14 amino acids. Trimming removed 5 bases at V and 8 bases at J, with 18 bases between. CDR3 sequence: CASSPPGGVEGYTF. The CDR3 DNA is TGTGCCAGCAGCCCACCGGGAGGGGTTGAAGGCTACACCTTC.

This clone was counted a few times. The chain is built from TRBV29-1 and TRBJ1-2; 7 bases match TRBD1. The ends lost 2 bases at V and 6 bases at J; junction bases unmatched: 6. The CDR3 covers 13 residues. CDR1 and CDR2 from the germline V gene are SQVTM and ANQGSEA. CDR3 coding DNA: TGCAGCGTTGAAATCTCAGGGGGGAATGGCTACACCTTC. This gives the protein CSVEISGGNGYTF.

The chain combines TRBV2 with TRBJ2-2, with 11 bases fitting TRBD2. CDR3 length equals 16 residues. The junction had 4 bases not matched to a gene; V was cut back by 7 bases and J by 0 bases. Germline CDR1 reads SNHLY; CDR2 reads FYNNEI. The DNA for the CDR3 is TGTGCCAGCAAAGTACTAGCGGGGGCGAACACCGGGGAGCTGTTTTTT. This codes for CASKVLAGANTGELFF.

The gene calls are TRBV10-1 and TRBJ2-1; 8 bases are a match to TRBD2. CDR3 size: 15 residues. Germline CDR1 is WNHNN and CDR2 is SYGVQD (reference sequence). The V and J ends lost 8 bases and 9 bases, in that order; junction bases with no gene match: 15. The CDR3 DNA reads as TGCGCCAGCGAAGCCATACGAAGCGGGAGTAGTGAGCAGTTCTTC. Protein product: CASEAIRSGSSEQFF.

The count of this clone is one. Sequence at one end of the junction differs from germline and may be a read error. The chain couples TRBV7-9 to TRBJ1-5; 7 nucleotides agree with TRBD1. Germline assignment: CDR1 SEHNR and CDR2 FQNEAQ (reference sequence). The CDR3 has 19 residues. CDR3 coding DNA: TGTTCCAGCAGCTCAGAAATTCCAACAGGGGCTTTGGGCAATCAGCCCCAGCATTTT. This gives the protein CSSSSEIPTGALGNQPQHF.

The chain couples TRBV27 to TRBJ1-1; D may be TRBD1 (5 bases). V lost 7 bases to trimming and J lost 4 bases, with 10 bases between them. The CDR3 totals 12 residues. CDR1 is MNHEY, CDR2 SMNVEV, per germline (reference sequence). CDR3 in amino acids: CASMAGFTEAFF. CDR3 sequence (DNA): TGTGCCAGCATGGCAGGGTTCACTGAAGCTTTCTTT.

This clone was counted once. The chain uses TRBV4-1 and TRBJ1-6, with D uncertain. This CDR3 has 17 amino acids. The V end was cut by 0 bases, the J end by 0 bases, with 9 bases between. Germline V gene sequence: CDR1 MGHRA, CDR2 YSYEKL. The CDR3 region has the DNA TGCGCCAGCAGCCAAGATCCCGGGTTCTCCTATAATTCACCCCTCCACTTT. Translated, it gives CASSQDPGFSYNSPLHF.

The chain has TRBV11-2 and TRBJ1-1; no reliable D call. Between the trimmed V and J ends, which lost 4 bases and 5 bases, there was a span of 14 bases. CDR1 is SGHAT and CDR2 is FQNNGV in the germline V gene. The CDR3 extends over 14 amino acids. The CDR3 protein is CASSSFHAETEAFF. The CDR3 DNA sequence: TGTGCCAGCAGCTCTTTTCACGCGGAGACTGAAGCTTTCTTT.

The V and J genes are TRBV19 and TRBJ2-5; TRBD2 matches at 15 bases. Germline values: CDR1 LNHDA, CDR2 SQIVND (reference sequence). The CDR3 contains 15 residues. J gave up 4 bases and V 5 bases, and 2 bases lay outside the gene matches. This CDR3 is CASSVGLAGGETQYF. The CDR3, as DNA: TGTGCCAGTAGTGTGGGACTAGCGGGGGGAGAGACCCAGTACTTC.

This clone is a singleton in its sample. The rearrangement links TRBV5-1 to TRBJ1-1; 8 bases are shared with TRBD1. The CDR3 sequence is 11 residues long. V was clipped by 6 bases and J by 11 bases; unmatched bases: 6. Germline V gene lookup returns CDR1 SGHRS and CDR2 YFSETQ. The CDR3 nucleotides read TGCGCCAGCAAGACAGGGGCCGTTGCTTTCTTT. This codes for CASKTGAVAFF.

This clone has more than one count but fewer than ten. This chain connects TRBV4-1 to TRBJ1-2, with D perhaps matching TRBD1 (5 bases). V lost 0 bases, J lost 0 bases, and 5 bases lay in between. CDR3 size: 14 residues. Germline loops: CDR1 MGHRA, CDR2 YSYEKL. The CDR3 DNA follows: TGCGCCAGCAGCCAAGACAGGGCTAACTATGGCTACACCTTC. Translated: CASSQDRANYGYTF.

This clone was seen only a few times. The V gene is TRBV19, the J gene TRBJ1-5, with 8 nucleotides matching TRBD1. CDR1 LNHDA and CDR2 SQIVND come from the germline V gene (reference sequence). Trimming removed 6 bases from V and 11 bases from J; junction bases left unmatched: 15. The CDR3 loop spans 15 amino acids. CDR3 in DNA: TGTGCCAGTAGATCGGCCGGGACAGGTCCCATAGCCCAGCATTTT. Protein product: CASRSAGTGPIAQHF. The whole variable domain, remainder taken from reference TRBV19 and TRBJ1-5, is DGGITQSPKYLFRKEGQNVTLSCEQNLNHDAMYWYRQDPGQGLRLIYYSQIVNDFQKGDIAEGYSVSREKKESFPLTVTSAQKNPTAFYLCASRSAGTGPIAQHFGDGTRLSIL.